The text below deals with one T cell receptor (beta chain). The antigen is unknown. The sample belongs to a study of CXCR3-negative and CXCR3-positive naive CD8 T cells. Study-wide points: Naive CXCR3-positive cells had TRB CDR3s more hydrophobic than those of CXCR3-negative naive cells. Memory CD8+ cells had much lower diversity, and both naive subsets had comparably high diversity.

In preparing the TRB cDNA libraries, 5' RACE with UMI labels was used. TCRdb reprocessed the 5' RACE reads, keeping one entry per CDR3 protein, no DNA. In total, the table holds over 70,000 distinct CDR3 sequences. This CDR3 has 14 amino acids. Germline V gene sequence: CDR1 MDHEN, CDR2 SYDVKM. This receptor was identified in a human donor in good health. Some clones in this sample may be carry-over from other donors' samples. The sequencing input was naive CXCR3- CD8+ T cells from blood. Indicated subset: CD45RO-CCR7+CD27+CD95- naive CD8+ T cells lacking CXCR3 (TNR3-). The rearrangement uses TRBV28 and TRBJ2-7; TCRdb returns TRBD2, unconfirmable since there is no DNA. CDR3 sequence: CASSFPSGSFEQYF.